These 31 T cell receptor beta chains came from one sample sequenced in a study of cytomegalovirus exposure and HLA in healthy donors. Primers: 60 Vbeta forward and 13 Jbeta reverse. TCRdb's copy holds only in-frame clones and misses some; the assay was immunoSEQ multiplex PCR. The sample has some 120,000 clones; approximately 17% are singletons. The sequenced sample was PBMCs. The receptor source for this set is a female donor in good health and CMV-seropositive.

This chain connects TRBV9 to TRBJ2-6, with D unclear. V was cut by 3 bases and J by 0 bases, with 13 bases left in between. The CDR3 length is 17 residues. From germline, CDR1 is SGDLS and CDR2 YYNGEE. CDR3 amino acids: CASSDPGFTSGANVLTF. The CDR3 DNA reads TGTGCCAGCAGCGACCCGGGTTTCACCTCTGGGGCCAACGTCCTGACTTTC. The variable domain in full, completed from reference TRBV9 and TRBJ2-6, reads DSGVTQTPKHLITATGQRVTLRCSPRSGDLSVYWYQQSLDQGLQFLIQYYNGEERAKGNILERFSAQQFPDLHSELNLSSLELGDSALYFCASSDPGFTSGANVLTFGAGSRLTVL.

The chain couples TRBV7-2 to TRBJ2-3, with 8 bases lining up with TRBD2. V shed 5 bases, J shed 3 bases, and the junction held 19 bases outside the gene matches. CDR3 size: 19 residues. The germline gives CDR1 SGHTA, CDR2 FQGNSA. CDR3 bases: TGTGCCAGCAGCATAGGGGCGGTATTTTTGCGGGGGGCGACAGATACGCAGTATTTT. Translated: CASSIGAVFLRGATDTQYF.

This clone came up a few times. The J gene is TRBJ1-5, the V gene TRBV11-2, with D uncertain. The CDR3 totals 14 residues. V was cut by 3 bases and J by 7 bases, with 13 bases left in between. The germline CDR1 and CDR2 sequences are SGHAT and FQNNGV. The CDR3, as DNA: TGTGCCAGCAGCTTTAGCGACCTGGAGCAGCCCCAGCATTTT. It yields the protein CASSFSDLEQPQHF.

The rearrangement uses TRBV27 and TRBJ1-6; D not certain. This CDR3 is built from 16 residues. The germline V gene has CDR1 MNHEY and CDR2 SMNVEV (reference sequence). V lost 6 bases and J lost 4, with 16 bases in between. DNA of the CDR3: TGTGCCAGCAGACTGTACCAGGCACGGTATAATTCACCCCTCCACTTT. Its protein product is CASRLYQARYNSPLHF.

This clone was observed a handful of times. The rearrangement uses TRBV7-9 and TRBJ1-5; 11 bases line up with TRBD1. The germline V gene has CDR1 SEHNR and CDR2 FQNEAQ (reference sequence). V was pared by 5 bases and J by 3 bases, with 3 bases of the junction left unmatched. The CDR3 sequence is 15 residues long. CDR3: CASSRDRGTNQPQHF. As DNA, the CDR3 is TGTGCCAGCAGCCGGGACAGGGGGACCAATCAGCCCCAGCATTTT. Full variable domain (rest looked up from reference TRBV7-9 and TRBJ1-5): DTGVSQNPRHKITKRGQNVTFRCDPISEHNRLYWYRQTLGQGPEFLTYFQNEAQLEKSRLLSDRFSAERPKGSFSTLEIQRTEQGDSAMYLCASSRDRGTNQPQHFGDGTRLSIL.

The gene calls are TRBV12-5 and TRBJ2-2; 7 bases match TRBD2. Germline V gene data show CDR1 as LGHNT and CDR2 as FRNRAP. V lost 7 bases and J lost 4; bases outside the gene matches: 18. This CDR3 has 18 amino acids. The CDR3 region has the DNA TGTGCTAGTGCCACCTGGGTGATCGGAGCGGGACCCACCGGGGAGCTGTTTTTT. It specifies CASATWVIGAGPTGELFF.

This clone was found a few times. The chain employs TRBV5-1 and TRBJ2-7; D ambiguous. CDR1 SGHRS and CDR2 YFSETQ come from the germline V gene. Trimming cost V 0 bases and J 2 bases, with 12 bases left between them. CDR3 length: 15 residues. CDR3 region: CASSLAFPATYEQYF. The CDR3, as DNA: TGCGCCAGCAGCTTGGCCTTCCCCGCTACCTACGAGCAGTACTTC.

This clone has a handful of counts. This chain uses TRBV30 with TRBJ1-1; the match to TRBD1 covers 7 bases. The CDR3 is made up of 16 amino acids. Germline V lookup: CDR1 GTSNPN, CDR2 SVGIG (reference sequence). V was clipped by 6 bases and J by 3 bases; unmatched bases: 16. The CDR3 DNA sequence: TGTGCCTGCTCAAAGTCCCGGACAGGAAGGGACACTGAAGCTTTCTTT. Protein sequence: CACSKSRTGRDTEAFF.

The sample holds a few counts of this clone. The chain is built from TRBV28 and TRBJ2-5, with 7 bases fitting TRBD1. CDR3 length equals 12 residues. Germline CDR1 MDHEN, CDR2 SYDVKM. CDR3 sequence (DNA): TGTTCGTGTAAGGGGGCTTTAGAGACCCAGTACTTC. It is translated as CSCKGALETQYF.

This chain links TRBV18 with TRBJ1-1, with D possibly being TRBD1 (5 bases). The CDR3 covers 15 residues. From germline, CDR1 is KGHSH and CDR2 LQKENI. Trimming cost V 3 bases and J 3 bases, with 14 bases left between them. CDR3 loop: CASSPIDSYHTEAFF. The CDR3 DNA is TGTGCCAGCTCACCGATTGACAGTTACCACACTGAAGCTTTCTTT.

This rearrangement joins TRBV7-8 to TRBJ2-5, with 12 positions matching TRBD2. The CDR3 runs to 16 residues. Germline V gives CDR1 SGHVS, CDR2 FQNEAQ. Losses at the gene ends were 1 base for V and 5 bases for J; bases not matched to a gene: 5. The CDR3 nucleotides read TGTGCCAGCAGCTTAGGGGCACTAGCGGGAGGCGAGACCCAGTACTTC. Translating gives CASSLGALAGGETQYF.

This clone showed up just a few times. The rearrangement links TRBV29-1 to TRBJ1-1; D is perhaps TRBD1 (6 bases). The CDR3 consists of 11 residues. Germline V gene sequence: CDR1 SQVTM, CDR2 ANQGSEA. The CDR3 loop is CSGGGNTEAFF. CDR3 DNA sequence: TGCAGTGGGGGCGGGAACACTGAAGCTTTCTTT.

The sample holds a few counts of this clone. This rearrangement joins TRBV27 to TRBJ1-1, with 8 positions matching TRBD1. The CDR3 extends over 16 amino acids. From germline, CDR1 is MNHEY and CDR2 SMNVEV (reference sequence). V dropped 6 bases and J dropped 11; count of bases not matched to a gene: 20. The CDR3 sequence is CASSPNMATGVVRAFF. For the CDR3, the DNA is TGTGCCAGCAGCCCAAATATGGCGACAGGGGTTGTTCGGGCTTTCTTT.

J is TRBJ2-3 and V is TRBV5-1, with D possibly being TRBD2 (5 bases). CDR3 length equals 16 residues. Germline CDR1 reads SGHRS; CDR2 reads YFSETQ. V was shortened by 3 bases and J by 8 bases, with 22 bases between the two germline ends. DNA of the CDR3: TGCGCCAGCAGCTGGGTGAGCGGAGGATCCGAGGGTACGCAGTATTTT. The encoded protein is CASSWVSGGSEGTQYF.

This clone was counted a few times. The CDR3 is CSVETGGHEQFF. CDR3 DNA: TGCAGCGTTGAGACGGGGGGGCATGAGCAGTTCTTC. The rearrangement joins TRBV29-1 to TRBJ2-1; the match to TRBD2 covers 8 bases. Germline loops: CDR1 SQVTM, CDR2 ANQGSEA. J gave up 8 bases and V 3 bases, and 3 bases lay outside the gene matches. The CDR3 extends over 12 amino acids.

This chain links TRBV4-2 with TRBJ2-7; TRBD1 aligns across 8 bases. V was pared by 1 base and J by 2 bases, with 1 base of the junction left unmatched. CDR3 length: 14 residues. CDR1 and CDR2 (germline): LGHNA, YNFKEQ. CDR3 region: CASSQAGQAYEQYF. CDR3 DNA sequence: TGTGCCAGCAGCCAAGCGGGACAGGCCTACGAGCAGTACTTC.

The V gene is TRBV2, the J gene TRBJ2-5; D is undetermined. The J call is doubtful: the DNA matches TRBJ2-7 better. Looked up from germline, CDR1 is SNHLY and CDR2 is FYNNEI. The CDR3 is 12 residues long. The CDR3 loop reads CASNENALEQYF. CDR3 DNA: TGTGCCAGCAATGAGAATGCCCTCGAGCAGTACTTC.

This clone was observed a handful of times. This chain uses TRBV4-2 with TRBJ2-7, with 8 positions matching TRBD1. The V gene end was trimmed by 1 base and the J gene end by 1 base; junction bases not matched to a gene: 3. Germline V gene lookup returns CDR1 LGHNA and CDR2 YNFKEQ. The length of the CDR3 is 15 residues. The CDR3 reads CASSQGQGPSYEQYF. The CDR3 DNA reads as TGTGCCAGCAGCCAAGGACAGGGGCCTTCCTACGAGCAGTACTTC.

The rearrangement links TRBV6-5 to TRBJ1-1; D is unclear. V lost 5 bases, J lost 7 bases, and 20 bases lay in between. The CDR3 has 15 amino acids. Per the germline V gene, CDR1 is MNHEY and CDR2 is SVGAGI. CDR3 region: CASSRQGGQAYEAFF. The DNA of the CDR3 is TGTGCCAGCAGTCGACAAGGAGGGCAGGCCTATGAAGCTTTCTTT.

V gene TRBV19 combines with J gene TRBJ1-2, with a tentative D call TRBD1 (5 bases). The CDR3 loop spans 14 amino acids. The ends were cut back, 7 bases at V and 3 bases at J, with 15 bases in the middle. CDR1 and CDR2 from the germline V gene are LNHDA and SQIVND (reference sequence). The CDR3, as DNA: TGTGCCAGTAATCTTGACAGAAAATACTATGGCTACACCTTC. Protein: CASNLDRKYYGYTF.

This clone was observed a handful of times. The chain couples TRBV5-1 to TRBJ2-2; no firm D call. The germline CDR1 and CDR2 sequences are SGHRS and YFSETQ. The CDR3 totals 14 residues. The ends were cut back, 0 bases at V and 1 base at J, with 4 bases in the middle. This CDR3 reads CASSLARNTGELFF. The CDR3 DNA reads TGCGCCAGCAGCTTGGCCCGGAACACCGGGGAGCTGTTTTTT.

This clone has only a few counts. The chain combines TRBV4-1 with TRBJ1-4, with D perhaps matching TRBD1 (5 bases). Germline lookup yields CDR1 MGHRA and CDR2 YSYEKL. This CDR3 has 15 amino acids. V was cut by 11 bases and J by 3 bases, with 19 bases left in between. In DNA form, the CDR3 reads TGCGCCCCCAGGGCAGAAAGGGCTCCTAATGAAAAACTGTTTTTT. This codes for CAPRAERAPNEKLFF.

This clone was detected a few times. The V gene is TRBV25-1, the J gene TRBJ2-2, with D tentatively TRBD1 (6 bases). This CDR3 is 15 amino acids long. Between the trimmed V and J ends, which lost 6 bases and 7 bases, there was a span of 18 bases. Germline V gene lookup returns CDR1 MGHDK and CDR2 SYGVNS. CDR3 protein: CASSAPQGFGGELFF. The DNA for the CDR3 is TGTGCCAGCAGCGCACCACAGGGTTTCGGCGGGGAGCTGTTTTTT.

The chain combines TRBV7-8 with TRBJ2-1; 7 positions match TRBD2. The germline CDR1 and CDR2 sequences are SGHVS and FQNEAQ. With V trimmed by 8 bases and J by 0 bases, 7 bases remained unmatched. The CDR3 spans 15 residues. Here the CDR3 DNA reads TGTGCCAGCGGATCTTTAGCGGGCTCCTACAATGAGCAGTTCTTC. It codes for CASGSLAGSYNEQFF.

V and J are TRBV2 and TRBJ2-1; possibly TRBD1 for D (6 bases). The CDR3 length is 14 residues. Germline CDR1 reads SNHLY; CDR2 reads FYNNEI. The V end was cut by 1 base, the J end by 5 bases, with 9 bases between. CDR3 bases: TGTGCCAGCAGTGAAGGGACAGTAGACAATGAGCAGTTCTTC. As protein: CASSEGTVDNEQFF. The variable domain in full, with the rest retrieved from reference TRBV2 and TRBJ2-1, is EPEVTQTPSHQVTQMGQEVILRCVPISNHLYFYWYRQILGQKVEFLVSFYNNEISEKSEIFDDQFSVERPDGSNFTLKIRSTKLEDSAMYFCASSEGTVDNEQFFGPGTRLTVL.

This clone appeared once. The chain links TRBV5-1 to TRBJ2-3; 7 bases agree with TRBD2. The length of the CDR3 is 21 residues. The germline gives CDR1 SGHRS, CDR2 YFSETQ. V dropped 4 bases and J dropped 1; count of bases not matched to a gene: 24. In nucleotides, the CDR3 is TGCGCCAGCAGCCCCCGGGGGGTGGCAGGGAGTACCACCCTCCGCACAGATACGCAGTATTTT. It codes for CASSPRGVAGSTTLRTDTQYF.

This clone turned up a few times. J is TRBJ2-6 and V is TRBV5-4; 10 nucleotides agree with TRBD1. Germline-derived CDR1 and CDR2 are SGHNT and YYREEE (reference sequence). The CDR3 loop spans 20 amino acids. The V and J ends lost 4 bases and 2 bases, in that order; junction bases with no gene match: 15. CDR3 sequence: CASSRGQGLIGLAGANVLTF. The CDR3 DNA reads TGTGCCAGCAGCCGGGGACAGGGGCTAATCGGTTTGGCTGGGGCCAACGTCCTGACTTTC.

This clone was seen a few times. V and J are TRBV4-1 and TRBJ2-4; 8 bases match TRBD2. V dropped 4 bases and J dropped 7; count of bases not matched to a gene: 6. Germline values: CDR1 MGHRA, CDR2 YSYEKL. This CDR3 contains 14 residues. In nucleotides, the CDR3 is TGCGCCAGCAGCCTAACGATAGCGGGGAACATTCAGTACTTC. Amino acid sequence: CASSLTIAGNIQYF.

With regard to this clone: At one of its ends the junction is not consistent with the germline gene, which may arise from a read error. The chain recombines TRBV7-7 with TRBJ2-7; 9 bases match TRBD2. CDR1 and CDR2 from the germline V gene are SSHAT and FNYEAQ (reference sequence). The CDR3 has 15 amino acids. The CDR3 region is CASSLGAGGGHEQYF. For the CDR3, the DNA is TGTGCTAGCAGCTTAGGTGCGGGAGGGGGACACGAGCAGTACTTC.

The V gene is TRBV19, the J gene TRBJ1-1; D unclear. There are 13 residues in the CDR3. V gave up 5 bases and J gave up 0 bases, with 7 bases separating them. The germline V gene has CDR1 LNHDA and CDR2 SQIVND (reference sequence). Written as DNA, the CDR3 is TGTGCCAGTAGTGTTCACATGAACACTGAAGCTTTCTTT. Its protein is CASSVHMNTEAFF. The variable domain in full, with the rest retrieved from reference TRBV19 and TRBJ1-1, is DGGITQSPKYLFRKEGQNVTLSCEQNLNHDAMYWYRQDPGQGLRLIYYSQIVNDFQKGDIAEGYSVSREKKESFPLTVTSAQKNPTAFYLCASSVHMNTEAFFGQGTRLTVV.

This clone has a handful of counts. This chain uses TRBV4-3 with TRBJ2-1, with 8 bases identical to TRBD2. V shed 0 bases, J shed 10 bases, and the junction held 8 bases outside the gene matches. The germline V gene has CDR1 LGHNA and CDR2 YSLEER. The CDR3 length is 15 residues. The CDR3 DNA sequence: TGCGCCAGCAGCCAAGATATGGCGGGAGGTATGGAGCAGTTCTTC. Translated, it gives CASSQDMAGGMEQFF.